Below are 8 T cell receptor beta chains sequenced from a single sample in a study of somatic mutations in cytotoxic T cells in rheumatoid arthritis. Profiling relied on immunoSEQ multiplex PCR, and the TCRdb table lists in-frame clones only, not all of them. The repertoire consists of about 11,000 clones, with 70% to 80% occurring once and the leading ten covering roughly 12%. The sequenced material came from CD8+ T cells sorted from blood. The source is a woman in her forties in good health.

The chain links TRBV30 to TRBJ1-3, with D perhaps matching TRBD1 (5 bases). V lost 3 bases, J lost 3 bases, and 6 bases lay in between. Germline values: CDR1 GTSNPN, CDR2 SVGIG (reference sequence). There are 12 residues in the CDR3. CDR3 nucleotide sequence: TGTGCCTGGAGGGGGGGTGGAAACACCATATATTTT. Translating it yields CAWRGGGNTIYF.

This chain links TRBV7-9 with TRBJ2-2; D ambiguous. Per the germline V gene, CDR1 is SEHNR and CDR2 is FQNEAQ (reference sequence). V lost 0 bases to trimming and J lost 8 bases, with 10 bases between them. The CDR3 sequence is 14 residues long. CDR3 residues: CASSLALGVGELFF. As DNA, the CDR3 is TGTGCCAGCAGCTTAGCGCTTGGCGTGGGGGAGCTGTTTTTT. Filled out from reference TRBV7-9 and TRBJ2-2, the complete variable domain reads DTGVSQNPRHKITKRGQNVTFRCDPISEHNRLYWYRQTLGQGPEFLTYFQNEAQLEKSRLLSDRFSAERPKGSFSTLEIQRTEQGDSAMYLCASSLALGVGELFFGEGSRLTVL.

This rearrangement joins TRBV27 to TRBJ2-7, with D perhaps being TRBD1 or TRBD2 (5 bases each). Trimming pared 3 bases from V and 4 bases from J, leaving 13 bases between. The CDR3 length is 14 residues. Germline values: CDR1 MNHEY, CDR2 SMNVEV (reference sequence). The CDR3 region is CASSFGGHSYEQYF. The CDR3 region has the DNA TGTGCCAGCAGTTTTGGAGGACACAGTTACGAGCAGTACTTC.

CDR3 DNA: TGTGCCAGCTCACCACGAACTAGCGGGGGGTTTTGGGATGAGCAGTTCTTC. Amino acid sequence: CASSPRTSGGFWDEQFF. This chain uses TRBV18 with TRBJ2-1, with TRBD2 matching 12 bases. The CDR3 is 17 amino acids. V lost 1 base and J lost 8; bases outside the gene matches: 9. Germline CDR1 reads KGHSH; CDR2 reads LQKENI.

The chain carries TRBV2 and TRBJ1-1; tentatively, D is TRBD1 (6 bases). Germline V CDR1 and CDR2: SNHLY, FYNNEI. CDR3 length: 19 amino acids. Trimming shortened V by 7 bases and J by 5 bases, and 32 bases separated the two germline ends. The CDR3 protein is CASTPRTGTLSFLGTEAFF. As DNA, the CDR3 is TGTGCCAGCACCCCCCGTACCGGGACACTGAGTTTCCTAGGGACTGAAGCTTTCTTT.

The chain links TRBV4-1 to TRBJ2-3; D may be TRBD1 or TRBD2 (5 bases each). The ends were cut back, 0 bases at V and 0 bases at J, with 7 bases in the middle. The CDR3 contains 15 residues. Germline assignment: CDR1 MGHRA and CDR2 YSYEKL. The CDR3 spells CASSQEGDSTDTQYF. CDR3 sequence (DNA): TGCGCCAGCAGCCAAGAAGGGGACAGCACAGATACGCAGTATTTT.

V gene TRBV19 combines with J gene TRBJ1-2; D may be TRBD1 (6 bases). Trimming cost V 1 base and J 5 bases, with 14 bases left between them. The germline CDR1 and CDR2 sequences are LNHDA and SQIVND (reference sequence). The CDR3 contains 15 residues. The CDR3 reads CASSIAAGDQYGYTF. The CDR3 DNA sequence: TGTGCCAGTAGTATAGCGGCAGGGGATCAATATGGCTACACCTTC.

This clone was observed a handful of times. The chain joins TRBV7-9 to TRBJ1-2, with 8 nucleotides matching TRBD1. Germline V gene sequence: CDR1 SEHNR, CDR2 FQNEAQ (reference sequence). The CDR3 extends over 14 amino acids. The J segment lost 4 bases and the V segment lost 5 bases, leaving 6 bases of the junction unmatched. The CDR3 region has the DNA TGTGCCAGCAGCCCCCGGGACAGGTCCTATGGCTACACCTTC. Translation gives CASSPRDRSYGYTF.